The source of this TCR beta chain is a study of T-cell reconstitution after alpha-beta-depleted transplantation in children. This clonotype has at least ten counts. The antigen is unknown. Preparation of the TCRbeta library involved a method that used unique molecular identifiers. A single record per CDR3 protein comes from TCRdb applying MiXCR to the PCR reads. The top ten hold around 5.3% of the sample, which has 780,000 or so distinct CDR3 sequences, roughly 15% seen once. Overall study results and limits: Surviving recipient T cells and intrathymic progenitors accounted for some patients' high TCRbeta diversity at day 60. Newly produced T cells mostly accounted for T-cell counts and diversity one year post-transplant. About two months after transplant, alpha-beta T cells reportedly came from several hundred expanded graft clones.

This receptor was identified in a male patient younger than 18 who had a stem cell transplant for acute lymphoblastic leukemia, so the T cells may come from the graft donor. The sequencing here drew on PBMCs, mostly from graft donor cells, taken 360 days after TCRalphabeta/CD19-depleted stem cell transplant.

The CDR3 region is CASSFTGGEAFF. Written as DNA, the CDR3 is TGTGCCAGCAGTTTTACAGGGGGCGAAGCTTTCTTT. V gene TRBV12-3 or TRBV12-4 combines with J gene TRBJ1-1; TRBD1 aligns across 9 bases. CDR3 length: 12 amino acids. J gave up 8 bases and V 3 bases, and 1 base lay outside the gene matches.